The present T cell receptor beta chain was sequenced within a study of CD8 T cells in Susac syndrome. Germline CDR1 SSHAT, CDR2 FNYEAQ (reference sequence). The CDR3 loop spans 12 amino acids. Random hexamers were used to reverse transcribe roughly 0.45 to 1 ug of RNA. TCRdb redid the calling of the immunoSEQ multiplex PCR reads with MiXCR, one entry per CDR3 protein. The table shows 110,000 to 150,000 distinct CDR3 sequences, with approximately 93% occurring only once. This sequence joins TRBV7-7 and TRBJ2-6; D remains ambiguous. This sequence was found in a human donor in good health. Sequencing used CD8+ T cells from PBMCs. In DNA, the CDR3 is TGTGCTACCACCTCTGGGGCCAACGTCCTGACTTTC. Translating gives CATTSGANVLTF.